This is a list of T cell receptor beta chains from one sample in a study of blood T cell repertoires in COVID-19. Sequencing used immunoSEQ multiplex PCR; TCRdb keeps in-frame clones, though not all of them. The data contain approximately 99,000 clones, roughly 84% of them singletons. Sequenced sample: peripheral blood. These receptors were obtained from a woman in her sixties in a cohort sampled during active or convalescent COVID-19. Both conserved end residues are part of each CDR3. The order of the fields is D gene, J gene, clone size, V gene, CDR3 DNA, CDR3 protein. D genes are given only for firm matches. The size entry is marked missing in some rows and otherwise reads once, few, many or a size class.

.,TRBJ2-1,.,TRBV19,TGTGCCAGTAGTACCGGGTCGGGATGGTACAATGAGCAGTTCTTC,CASSTGSGWYNEQFF
.,TRBJ1-1,once,TRBV5-1,TGCGCCAGCAGCTTGGAAGGAGGGACTGAAGCTTTCTTT,CASSLEGGTEAFF
TRBD1,TRBJ2-2,.,TRBV15,TGTGCCACCAGCAGAGGGGGGACAGGGGTGACCGGGGAGCTGTTTTTT,CATSRGGTGVTGELFF
.,TRBJ2-1,.,TRBV7-5,TGTGCCAGAAGCTTTCTAGGACTATTCAATGAGCAGTTCTTC,CARSFLGLFNEQFF
.,TRBJ2-7,.,TRBV30,TGTGCCTGGACCAGTGACGGCGGTGGCTCCTACGAGCAGTACTTC,CAWTSDGGGSYEQYF
TRBD1,TRBJ1-6,few,TRBV10-2,TGCGCCAGCAGCAGGACAGGGGTCAATTCACCCCTCCACTTT,CASSRTGVNSPLHF
TRBD1,TRBJ1-5,.,TRBV27,TGTGCCAGCAGTTGGACTACAGGGGATCAGCCCCAGCATTTT,CASSWTTGDQPQHF
.,TRBJ1-3,.,TRBV28,TGTGCCAGCAGGGCCCCGGGGGGCTCTGGAAACACCATATATTTT,CASRAPGGSGNTIYF
TRBD2,TRBJ2-1,.,TRBV11-3,TGTGCCAGCAGCCCCAACCCCGGGACTAGCGGGACCCAGTTCTTC,CASSPNPGTSGTQFF
TRBD1,TRBJ1-1,.,TRBV7-3,TGTGCCAGCAGCCTTCAGGGGGCTTCTGAAGCTTTCTTT,CASSLQGASEAFF
.,TRBJ1-6,.,TRBV5-8,TGTGCCAGCAGCTCCCCAGTGGAGGCGTCTTATAATTCACCCCTCCACTTT,CASSSPVEASYNSPLHF
TRBD2,TRBJ2-2,.,TRBV9,TGTGCCAGCAGCCTAGGGACTAGCGGGGGGGCGAGCACCGGGGAGCTGTTTTTT,CASSLGTSGGASTGELFF
TRBD1,TRBJ2-1,.,TRBV7-3,TGTGCCAGCAGCCGGACAGGGGGCGATGAGCAGTTCTTC,CASSRTGGDEQFF
.,TRBJ1-2,.,TRBV28,TGTGCCAGCAGGCAGAAGTTTAGAGGGATGAGGGGAGGATATGGCTACACCTTC,CASRQKFRGMRGGYGYTF
.,TRBJ1-3,.,TRBV5-4,TGTGCCAGCAGCTCTGCGGAACAGGAGGGAAACACCATATATTTT,CASSSAEQEGNTIYF
.,TRBJ2-7,.,TRBV6-6,TGTGCCAGCAGTTACCAATCCGGGAGAACCTACGAGCAGTACTTC,CASSYQSGRTYEQYF
.,TRBJ2-3,.,TRBV19,TGTGCCACCGACCGGGAACATACGCAGTATTTT,CATDREHTQYF
.,TRBJ1-6,.,TRBV6-5,TGTGCCAGCAGTTACTCAGGTTCTCGGGTCAATTCACCCCTCCACTTT,CASSYSGSRVNSPLHF
.,TRBJ2-5,.,TRBV5-1,TGCGCCAGCAGCTTTCGGAGTCAAGAGACCCAGTACTTC,CASSFRSQETQYF
.,TRBJ2-2,few,TRBV4-1,TGCGCCAGCGGCTTAAGACAGCTCACCGGGGAGCTGTTTTTT,CASGLRQLTGELFF
.,TRBJ2-1,.,TRBV5-1,TGCGCCAGCAGATACGATGACAGACCTATTGTCACTTACTCAAGCTCCTACAATGAGCAGTTCTTC,CASRYDDRPIVTYSSSYNEQFF
TRBD2,TRBJ2-1,once,TRBV5-4,TGTGCCAGCAGCGCCGGGACTAGCGGTCCACGGAGCTCCTACAATGAGCAGTTCTTC,CASSAGTSGPRSSYNEQFF
.,TRBJ2-1,once,TRBV24-1,TGTGCCACCAGTGAAACGACAGGTAATCTTAGGGGCAATGAGCAGTTCTTC,CATSETTGNLRGNEQFF
.,TRBJ1-2,.,TRBV12-3/TRBV12-4,TGTGCCAGCAGGCCCTCCGAGGCGTGGGGCTACACCTTC,CASRPSEAWGYTF
.,TRBJ1-6,.,TRBV28,TGTGCCAGCAAGGGGGGGGCCCAGGGCCGGTATTCACCCCTCCACTTT,CASKGGAQGRYSPLHF
.,TRBJ2-3,.,TRBV5-1,TGCGCCAGCAGGACCGGACTCGATCCTTATACAGATACGCAGTATTTT,CASRTGLDPYTDTQYF